This TCR beta chain was recorded in a study of beta chain features in type 1 diabetes. Regarding the study as a whole: When VDJ junctions were examined, type 1 diabetes patients showed fewer insertions and more deletions.

Germline V gene lookup returns CDR1 MGHRA and CDR2 YSYEKL. This CDR3 comprises 15 residues. V was shortened by 5 bases and J by 0 bases, with 12 bases between the two germline ends. This clone was detected a few times. Its antigen remains unknown. Expressed TCRB transcripts were sequenced, since all the RNA that had been isolated was reverse transcribed. The data were produced by immunoSEQ multiplex PCR, yet TCRdb's version contains in-frame clones alone and is incomplete. The sample has some 500,000 clones; 10% to 12% are singletons. The receptor comes from a woman between 18 and 30 years old in good health. The chain joins TRBV4-1 to TRBJ2-3; D unresolved. The specimen sequenced was naive CD4+ T cells from blood. The CDR3 reads CASSSATPSTDTQYF. CDR3 bases: TGCGCCAGCAGCTCTGCGACACCTAGCACAGATACGCAGTATTTT.